This TCR beta chain was identified during a study of shared clonotypes between healthy human individuals. Looking at the study overall: Each donor's CD4 naive and CD4 memory cells filled three plates apiece, CD8 naive two, and CD8 memory one.

There are 17 residues in the CDR3. The germline V gene encodes CDR1 LGHNA and CDR2 YNFKEQ. V lost 1 base and J lost 5, with 20 bases in between. The study's findings and limits: Sharing across a handful of donors was seen in around 5% of naive CD4 clonotypes.

CD45RO-negative CD8 cells positively selected for CCR7 made up the naive population, which excluded terminally differentiated effector memory CD45RA+ cells. Healthy HIV-negative adults with no recent acute infections or vaccinations were recruited as donors. Points on this clone: Its specificity is not known.

The input for sorted-subset replicate PCRs was 150 to 200 ng DNA, tens of thousands of T cell genomes. Profiling relied on immunoSEQ multiplex PCR, and the TCRdb table lists in-frame clones only, not all of them. This sample has some 2,100,000 clones, with 85% to 95% found just once. Sample: naive CD8+ T cells from PBMCs. The receptor comes from a man between 18 and 29 years old in good health. Some clones in this sample may be carry-over from other donors' samples. The genes are TRBV4-2 and TRBJ2-5, with a weak D call TRBD2 (5 bases). CDR3 loop: CASSQGQGSIRGETQYF. The CDR3 DNA sequence: TGTGCCAGCAGCCAAGGACAAGGGTCTATCCGCGGGGAGACCCAGTACTTC.